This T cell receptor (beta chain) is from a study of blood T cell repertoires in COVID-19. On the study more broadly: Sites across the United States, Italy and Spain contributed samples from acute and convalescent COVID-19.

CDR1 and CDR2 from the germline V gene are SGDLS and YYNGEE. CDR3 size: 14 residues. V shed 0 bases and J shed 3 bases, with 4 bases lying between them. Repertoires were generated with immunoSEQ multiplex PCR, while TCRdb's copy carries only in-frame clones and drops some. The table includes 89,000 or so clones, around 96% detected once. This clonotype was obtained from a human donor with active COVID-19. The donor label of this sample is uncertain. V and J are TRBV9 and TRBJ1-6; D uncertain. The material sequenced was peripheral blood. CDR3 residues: CASSVEHYNSPLHF. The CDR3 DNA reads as TGTGCCAGCAGCGTAGAACACTATAATTCACCCCTCCACTTT.